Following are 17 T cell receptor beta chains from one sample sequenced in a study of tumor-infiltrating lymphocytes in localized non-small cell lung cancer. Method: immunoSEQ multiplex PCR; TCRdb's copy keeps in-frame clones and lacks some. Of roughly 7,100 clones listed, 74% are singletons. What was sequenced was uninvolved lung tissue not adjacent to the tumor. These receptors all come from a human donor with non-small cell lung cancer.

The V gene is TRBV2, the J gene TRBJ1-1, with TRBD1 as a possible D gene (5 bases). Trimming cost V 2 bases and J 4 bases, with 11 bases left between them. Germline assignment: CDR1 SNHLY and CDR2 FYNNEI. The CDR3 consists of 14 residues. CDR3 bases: TGTGCCAGCAGTGAACAGGGTATGGGCACTGAAGCTTTCTTT. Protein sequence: CASSEQGMGTEAFF.

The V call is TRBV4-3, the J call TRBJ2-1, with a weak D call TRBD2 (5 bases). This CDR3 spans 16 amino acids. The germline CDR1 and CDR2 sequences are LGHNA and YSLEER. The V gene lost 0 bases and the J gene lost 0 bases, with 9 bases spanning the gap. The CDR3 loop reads CASSQDDGISYNEQFF. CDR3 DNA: TGCGCCAGCAGCCAAGATGACGGGATCTCCTACAATGAGCAGTTCTTC.

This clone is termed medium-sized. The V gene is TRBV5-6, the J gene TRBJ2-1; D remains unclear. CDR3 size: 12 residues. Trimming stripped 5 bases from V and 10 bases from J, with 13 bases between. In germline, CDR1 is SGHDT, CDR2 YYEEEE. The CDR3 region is CASRRVAGEQFF. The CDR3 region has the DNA TGTGCCAGCAGAAGGGTGGCAGGCGAGCAGTTCTTC.

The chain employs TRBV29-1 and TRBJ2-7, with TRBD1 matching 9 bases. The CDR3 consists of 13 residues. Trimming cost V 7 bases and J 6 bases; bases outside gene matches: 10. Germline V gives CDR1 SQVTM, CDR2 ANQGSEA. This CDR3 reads CSALGQGLGEQYF. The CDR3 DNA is TGCAGCGCCCTGGGACAGGGTCTCGGCGAGCAGTACTTC.

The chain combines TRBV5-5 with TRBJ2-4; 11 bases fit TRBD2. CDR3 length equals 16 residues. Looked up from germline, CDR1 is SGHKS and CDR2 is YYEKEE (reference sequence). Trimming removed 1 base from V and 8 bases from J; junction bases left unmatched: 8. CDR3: CASSLSLAGGGDIQYF. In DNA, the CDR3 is TGTGCCAGCAGCTTGAGCCTAGCGGGAGGAGGGGACATTCAGTACTTC. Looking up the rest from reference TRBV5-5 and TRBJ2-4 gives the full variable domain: DAGVTQSPTHLIKTRGQQVTLRCSPISGHKSVSWYQQVLGQGPQFIFQYYEKEERGRGNFPDRFSARQFPNYSSELNVNALLLGDSALYLCASSLSLAGGGDIQYFGAGTRLSVL.

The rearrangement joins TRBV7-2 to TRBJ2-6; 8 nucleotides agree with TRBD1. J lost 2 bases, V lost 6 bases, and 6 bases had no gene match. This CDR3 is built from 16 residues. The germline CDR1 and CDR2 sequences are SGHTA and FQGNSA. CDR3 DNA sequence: TGTGCCAGCAGGGACAGGGCATCCCCTGGGGCCAACGTCCTGACTTTC. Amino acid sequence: CASRDRASPGANVLTF.

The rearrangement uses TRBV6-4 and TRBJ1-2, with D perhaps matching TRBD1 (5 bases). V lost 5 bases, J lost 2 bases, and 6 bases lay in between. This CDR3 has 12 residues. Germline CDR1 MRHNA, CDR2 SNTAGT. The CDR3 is CASSWGNYGYTF. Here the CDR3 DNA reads TGTGCCAGCAGTTGGGGCAACTATGGCTACACCTTC.

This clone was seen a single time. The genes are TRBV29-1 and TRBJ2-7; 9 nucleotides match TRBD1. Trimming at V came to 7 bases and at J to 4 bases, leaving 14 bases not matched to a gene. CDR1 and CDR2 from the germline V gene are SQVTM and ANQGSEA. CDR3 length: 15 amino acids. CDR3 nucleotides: TGCAGCGCTTCGGGAGGAACAGGGGGCGAATACGAGCAGTACTTC. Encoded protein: CSASGGTGGEYEQYF.

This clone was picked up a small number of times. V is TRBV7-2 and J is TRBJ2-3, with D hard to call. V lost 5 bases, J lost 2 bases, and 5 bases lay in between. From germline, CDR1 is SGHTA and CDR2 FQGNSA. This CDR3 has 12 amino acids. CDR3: CASSLYTDTQYF. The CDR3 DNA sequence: TGTGCCAGCAGCCTGTACACAGATACGCAGTATTTT.

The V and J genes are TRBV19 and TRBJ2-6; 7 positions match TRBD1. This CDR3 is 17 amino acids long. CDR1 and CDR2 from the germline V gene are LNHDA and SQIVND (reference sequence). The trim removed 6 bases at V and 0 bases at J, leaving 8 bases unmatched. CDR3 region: CASRPGQWFSGANVLTF. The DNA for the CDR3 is TGTGCCAGTAGACCGGGACAGTGGTTCTCTGGGGCCAACGTCCTGACTTTC.

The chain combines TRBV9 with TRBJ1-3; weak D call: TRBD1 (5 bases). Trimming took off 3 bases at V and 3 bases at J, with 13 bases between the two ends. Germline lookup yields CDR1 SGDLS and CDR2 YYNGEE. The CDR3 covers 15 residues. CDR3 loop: CASSGGEGSGNTIYF. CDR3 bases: TGTGCCAGCAGCGGGGGCGAAGGCAGTGGAAACACCATATATTTT.

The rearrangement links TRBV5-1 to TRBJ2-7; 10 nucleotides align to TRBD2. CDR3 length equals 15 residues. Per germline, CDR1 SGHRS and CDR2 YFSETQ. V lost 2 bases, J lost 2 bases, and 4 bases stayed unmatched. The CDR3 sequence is CASSLRTSGPYEQYF. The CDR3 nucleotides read TGCGCCAGCAGCTTAAGGACTAGCGGACCCTACGAGCAGTACTTC.

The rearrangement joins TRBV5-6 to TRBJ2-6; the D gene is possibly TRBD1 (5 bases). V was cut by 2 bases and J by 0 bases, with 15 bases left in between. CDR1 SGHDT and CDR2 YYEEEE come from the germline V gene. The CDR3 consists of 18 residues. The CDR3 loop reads CASSFFRTRPSGANVLTF. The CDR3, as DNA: TGTGCCAGCAGCTTTTTCAGGACAAGGCCCTCTGGGGCCAACGTCCTGACTTTC.

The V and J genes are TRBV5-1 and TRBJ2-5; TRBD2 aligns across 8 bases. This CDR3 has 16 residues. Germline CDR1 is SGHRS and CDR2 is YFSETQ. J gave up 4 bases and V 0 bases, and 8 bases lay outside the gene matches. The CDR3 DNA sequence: TGCGCCAGCAGCTTGGGCGGGGGGCGGACTGGAGAGACCCAGTACTTC. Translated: CASSLGGGRTGETQYF.

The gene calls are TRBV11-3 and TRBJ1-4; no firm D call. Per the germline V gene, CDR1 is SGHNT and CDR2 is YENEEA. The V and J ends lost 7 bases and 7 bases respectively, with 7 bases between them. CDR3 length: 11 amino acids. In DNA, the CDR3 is TGTGCCAGCAAGGGAGGTGAAAAACTGTTTTTT. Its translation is CASKGGEKLFF.

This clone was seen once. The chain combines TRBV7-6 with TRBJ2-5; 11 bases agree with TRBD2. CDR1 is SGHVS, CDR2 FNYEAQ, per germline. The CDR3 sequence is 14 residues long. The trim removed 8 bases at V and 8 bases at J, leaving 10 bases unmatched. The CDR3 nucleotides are TGTGCCAGCGGCACTAGCGGGGGTCCTAGTACCCAGTACTTC. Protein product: CASGTSGGPSTQYF. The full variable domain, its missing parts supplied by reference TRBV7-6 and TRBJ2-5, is GAGVSQSPRYKVTKRGQDVALRCDPISGHVSLYWYRQALGQGPEFLTYFNYEAQQDKSGLPNDRFSAERPEGSISTLTIQRTEQRDSAMYRCASGTSGGPSTQYFGPGTRLLVL.

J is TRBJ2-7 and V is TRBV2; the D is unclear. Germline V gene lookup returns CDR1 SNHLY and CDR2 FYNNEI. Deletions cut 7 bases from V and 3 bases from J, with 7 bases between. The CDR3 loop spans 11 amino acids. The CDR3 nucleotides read TGTGCCAGCAAGGTCTACTACGAGCAGTACTTC. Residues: CASKVYYEQYF.